Listed here are 20 T cell receptor beta chains from one sample, sequenced in a study of T cells in Graves' hyperthyroidism and ophthalmopathy. Authors of the study amplified TCR beta CDR3 regions from RNA transcripts. When the TCR CDR3 underwent first-round RT-PCR, the HTBI primer set was used. TCRdb analysed the multiplex PCR reads with MiXCR anew, one entry per CDR3 protein. The repertoire holds 250,000 to 300,000 distinct CDR3 sequences, with approximately 12% as singletons. Sequencing was carried out using blood. Receptors were obtained from a woman aged 25 to 39 with Graves' hyperthyroidism that later progressed to Graves' ophthalmopathy.

This clonotype was detected only a few times. J is TRBJ2-1 and V is TRBV7-9; the match to TRBD2 covers 10 bases. Germline V gene sequence: CDR1 SEHNR, CDR2 FQNEAQ (reference sequence). The V and J ends lost 1 base and 5 bases, in that order; junction bases with no gene match: 14. CDR3 length equals 19 residues. CDR3 sequence reads: CASSLDELAGNTVDNEQFF. CDR3 bases: TGTGCCAGCAGCTTAGATGAACTAGCGGGGAACACCGTAGACAATGAGCAGTTCTTC.

At least ten counts were recorded for this clonotype. This chain joins TRBV29-1 and TRBJ2-7; no clear D gene. Trimming removed 5 bases at V and 6 bases at J, with 11 bases between. The CDR3 sequence is 11 residues long. Germline V CDR1 and CDR2: SQVTM, ANQGSEA. The CDR3 DNA reads TGCAGCGTTACATCAGGATTCGAGCAGTACTTC. This sequence encodes CSVTSGFEQYF.

In this sample, this clonotype turned up many times. CDR3 bases: TGTGCCAGCAGTGCCCCGAATAGCGGGAGACCCTACGAGCAGTACTTC. It yields the protein CASSAPNSGRPYEQYF. J is TRBJ2-7 and V is TRBV28; 9 bases fit TRBD2. The CDR3 is made up of 16 amino acids. V lost 5 bases to trimming and J lost 2 bases; unmatched junction nucleotides: 10. In germline, CDR1 is MDHEN, CDR2 SYDVKM.

At least ten counts were recorded for this clonotype. The chain has TRBV27 and TRBJ2-5; 9 bases agree with TRBD1. The germline V gene has CDR1 MNHEY and CDR2 SMNVEV (reference sequence). J was trimmed by 5 bases and V by 4 bases; bases with no gene match: 8. This CDR3 is built from 15 residues. For the CDR3, the DNA is TGTGCCAGCAGTTCAAGAACACAGGGGGCCGAGACCCAGTACTTC. Its translation is CASSSRTQGAETQYF.

This clonotype was found many times. The chain couples TRBV28 to TRBJ2-7; 8 positions match TRBD1. With 6 bases clipped from V and 6 bases from J, the junction kept 7 bases outside the gene matches. Germline CDR1 and CDR2: MDHEN and SYDVKM. This CDR3 comprises 13 residues. CDR3 loop: CASRLTGGAEQYF. CDR3 in DNA: TGTGCCAGCAGGTTAACAGGGGGAGCCGAGCAGTACTTC.

This clonotype appeared many times. The rearrangement uses TRBV30 and TRBJ1-2; no firm D call. This CDR3 is built from 12 residues. Trimming shortened V by 4 bases and J by 4 bases, and 10 bases separated the two germline ends. Germline V lookup: CDR1 GTSNPN, CDR2 SVGIG (reference sequence). The CDR3 loop reads CAWKWESYGYTF. The CDR3 bases are TGTGCCTGGAAGTGGGAATCCTATGGCTACACCTTC.

The chain employs TRBV20-1 and TRBJ1-2; D is unresolved. The V and J ends lost 3 bases and 4 bases respectively, with 6 bases between them. CDR1 and CDR2 from the germline V gene are DFQATT and SNEGSKA (reference sequence). The CDR3 contains 11 residues. CDR3 nucleotides: TGCAGTGCTAGTGGTGGCTATGGCTACACCTTC. It translates to CSASGGYGYTF.

This chain links TRBV6-2 or TRBV6-3 with TRBJ1-5; tentative D call: TRBD1 (5 bases). The CDR3 totals 13 residues. The V end was cut by 8 bases, the J end by 2 bases, with 10 bases between. The germline gives CDR1 MNHEY, CDR2 SVGEGT. This CDR3 reads CASLRTRNQPQHF. CDR3 sequence (DNA): TGTGCCAGCTTGAGGACACGCAATCAGCCCCAGCATTTT.

This clonotype was recorded at least ten times. The CDR3 DNA sequence: TGTGCCAGCAGCTTAATAGCGCAAGACACAGATACGCAGTATTTT. Protein product: CASSLIAQDTDTQYF. The rearrangement links TRBV11-2 to TRBJ2-3; weak D call: TRBD2 (5 bases). Germline V gives CDR1 SGHAT, CDR2 FQNNGV. This CDR3 comprises 15 residues. Trimming shortened V by 2 bases and J by 2 bases, and 11 bases separated the two germline ends.

This clonotype was detected many times. Here the CDR3 reads CASSLALWGEAFF. CDR3 DNA sequence: TGTGCCAGCAGTTTAGCGCTATGGGGCGAAGCTTTCTTT. This rearrangement joins TRBV12-3 or TRBV12-4 to TRBJ1-1; perhaps TRBD1 as D (5 bases). CDR3 length: 13 residues. Between the trimmed V and J ends, which lost 0 bases and 8 bases, there was a span of 10 bases.

This clonotype occurred many times. The chain recombines TRBV20-1 with TRBJ2-7, with 11 bases lining up with TRBD1. The J segment lost 3 bases and the V segment lost 5 bases, leaving 6 bases of the junction unmatched. From germline, CDR1 is DFQATT and CDR2 SNEGSKA (reference sequence). The CDR3 sequence is 14 residues long. The DNA of the CDR3 is TGCAGTGCTCGGGCCGGGACAGGGGGCTACGAGCAGTACTTC. Protein sequence: CSARAGTGGYEQYF.

This clonotype was seen ten or more times. This chain links TRBV2 with TRBJ2-2; 11 nucleotides line up with TRBD2. This CDR3 contains 17 residues. The germline gives CDR1 SNHLY, CDR2 FYNNEI. J lost 3 bases, V lost 7 bases, and 10 bases had no gene match. The CDR3 loop reads CASIPGLAELDTGELFF. DNA for the CDR3: TGTGCCAGCATCCCGGGACTAGCGGAACTGGACACCGGGGAGCTGTTTTTT.

This rearrangement joins TRBV19 to TRBJ1-2; TRBD1 is a possible D gene (6 bases). Germline CDR1 is LNHDA and CDR2 is SQIVND (reference sequence). CDR3 length: 14 residues. V was trimmed by 10 bases and J by 4 bases, leaving 19 bases between them. The CDR3 DNA sequence: TGTGCCACCCAATTTGACAGGACAACCTATGGCTACACCTTC. It codes for CATQFDRTTYGYTF.

In its sample, this clonotype was seen many times. The rearrangement joins TRBV29-1 to TRBJ1-2; TRBD1 might be the D (5 bases). Germline lookup yields CDR1 SQVTM and CDR2 ANQGSEA. The CDR3 runs to 16 residues. V lost 1 base and J lost 5, with 20 bases in between. The CDR3, as DNA: TGCAGCGTTGAAGGCGCCCAGGGAGGAGAGTGGTATGGCTACACCTTC. Translating gives CSVEGAQGGEWYGYTF.

This clonotype was found many times. J is TRBJ2-2 and V is TRBV5-1; 11 bases fit TRBD2. This CDR3 spans 17 amino acids. Unmatched junction bases numbered 2, after V lost 0 bases and J lost 1 base. CDR1 and CDR2 (germline): SGHRS, YFSETQ. The CDR3 sequence is CASSLGGTSGNTGELFF. The CDR3 DNA sequence: TGCGCCAGCAGCTTGGGCGGGACTAGCGGGAACACCGGGGAGCTGTTTTTT. The complete variable domain, with remaining parts taken from reference TRBV5-1 and TRBJ2-2, reads KAGVTQTPRYLIKTRGQQVTLSCSPISGHRSVSWYQQTPGQGLQFLFEYFSETQRNKGNFPGRFSGRQFSNSRSEMNVSTLELGDSALYLCASSLGGTSGNTGELFFGEGSRLTVL.

The sample holds many counts of this clonotype. The V call is TRBV20-1, the J call TRBJ2-3; TRBD2 matches at 7 bases. The V gene end was trimmed by 0 bases and the J gene end by 0 bases; junction bases not matched to a gene: 6. The CDR3 loop spans 16 amino acids. From germline, CDR1 is DFQATT and CDR2 SNEGSKA (reference sequence). The CDR3 nucleotides read TGCAGTGCTAGAGAATTTGGCGGGGGAAGCACAGATACGCAGTATTTT. It is translated as CSAREFGGGSTDTQYF.

This clonotype occurred many times. The rearrangement joins TRBV11-2 to TRBJ2-1; 7 bases match TRBD2. V lost 10 bases and J lost 0; bases outside the gene matches: 9. CDR3 size: 15 residues. The germline V gene encodes CDR1 SGHAT and CDR2 FQNNGV. The CDR3 DNA reads TGTGCCACCGCTTTAGGCGGGAGCTCCTACAATGAGCAGTTCTTC. Its protein is CATALGGSSYNEQFF.

In this sample, this clonotype turned up once. A much larger clone is a single base away; this may be a read error. The chain joins TRBV6-2 or TRBV6-3 to TRBJ1-6, with D unresolved. The germline V and J ends were trimmed by 0 bases and 10 bases, with 16 bases remaining between them. Germline assignment: CDR1 MNHEY and CDR2 SVGEGT. The CDR3 is 16 amino acids. Here the CDR3 DNA reads TGTGCCAGCAGTTACTCGGTGACCGGGGTAGGGTCACCCCTCCACTTT. This gives the protein CASSYSVTGVGSPLHF.

This clonotype occurred many times. The V and J genes are TRBV30 and TRBJ2-2; 8 positions agree with TRBD1. From germline, CDR1 is GTSNPN and CDR2 SVGIG (reference sequence). The CDR3 spans 15 residues. The trim removed 0 bases at V and 7 bases at J, leaving 7 bases unmatched. This chain's CDR3 is CAWSVMAGGFGELFF. The CDR3 DNA reads TGTGCCTGGAGTGTAATGGCAGGGGGCTTCGGGGAGCTGTTTTTT.

This clonotype was recorded many times. The chain uses TRBV30 and TRBJ2-1, with D maybe TRBD2 (5 bases). V lost 3 bases, J lost 7 bases, and 16 bases lay in between. The V gene's germline CDR1 is GTSNPN and CDR2 SVGIG (reference sequence). The CDR3 extends over 14 amino acids. The CDR3 DNA reads as TGTGCCTGGAGCCCCCACCGGGCGGGTAATGAGCAGTTCTTC. Translated, it gives CAWSPHRAGNEQFF.